What follows are 6 T cell receptor beta chains derived from one specimen sequenced in a study of human T cells and chemical hapten exposure. Time point described: pre-sensitization, week 0. The sample's treatment: therapeutic diphenylcyclopropenone sensitization with weekly scalp DPC. Each CDR3 protein is one row after TCRdb ran MiXCR on the RACE reads. Of around 300,000 distinct CDR3 sequences in the sample, roughly 7.7% were seen once. Specimen: whole blood, collected in connection with sensitization to the hapten diphenylcyclopropenone (DPC). These receptors were obtained from a man younger than 35 with alopecia areata. Some clones in this sample may be carry-over from other donors' samples.

This clonotype was counted between two and nine times. The chain uses TRBV27 and TRBJ2-1; tentative D call: TRBD2 (5 bases). The germline V gene encodes CDR1 MNHEY and CDR2 SMNVEV (reference sequence). V lost 0 bases, J lost 2 bases, and 11 bases lay in between. This CDR3 spans 16 amino acids. The CDR3 protein is CASSLSGVHTYNEQFF. The CDR3 region has the DNA TGTGCCAGCAGTTTATCCGGGGTACACACCTACAATGAGCAGTTCTTC.

This clonotype was seen more than once but under ten times. The V gene is TRBV6-5, the J gene TRBJ1-5; TRBD1 matches at 9 bases. CDR1 is MNHEY, CDR2 SVGAGI, per germline. The CDR3 contains 15 residues. Trimming at V came to 2 bases and at J to 4 bases, leaving 3 bases not matched to a gene. The DNA of the CDR3 is TGTGCCAGCAGTTACACGGGACAGGGAAATCAGCCCCAGCATTTT. This translates into CASSYTGQGNQPQHF.

This clonotype has at least ten counts. The chain is built from TRBV6-5 and TRBJ1-6; 7 bases align to TRBD1. V shed 6 bases, J shed 5 bases, and the junction held 4 bases outside the gene matches. The CDR3 spans 14 residues. The germline gives CDR1 MNHEY, CDR2 SVGAGI. CDR3 residues: CASRDDRDNSPLHF. CDR3 in DNA: TGTGCCAGCAGGGATGACAGGGATAATTCACCCCTCCACTTT.

There are many counts of this clonotype. The chain combines TRBV9 with TRBJ1-1; 9 bases map to TRBD1. The CDR3 covers 17 residues. CDR1 is SGDLS, CDR2 YYNGEE, per germline. The V segment lost 4 bases and the J segment 4 bases; nucleotides outside the gene matches: 14. CDR3 amino acids: CASSPTPGQGGGTEAFF. The CDR3 DNA follows: TGTGCCAGCAGCCCAACTCCGGGACAGGGAGGCGGCACTGAAGCTTTCTTT.

This clonotype was seen a handful of times. The gene calls are TRBV4-2 and TRBJ1-1, with D possibly TRBD1 on 5 matching bases. V was pared by 1 base and J by 4 bases, with 10 bases between. This CDR3 is built from 14 residues. Germline lookup yields CDR1 LGHNA and CDR2 YNFKEQ. CDR3 in amino acids: CASSQGDVGTEAFF. The CDR3 bases are TGTGCCAGCAGCCAAGGGGACGTAGGCACTGAAGCTTTCTTT.

The chain links TRBV12-3 or TRBV12-4 to TRBJ2-5; 7 bases are shared with TRBD1. With 6 bases clipped from V and 4 bases from J, the junction kept 8 bases outside the gene matches. There are 14 residues in the CDR3. CDR3 region: CASSLRTGIETQYF. DNA for the CDR3: TGTGCCAGCAGCCTTAGGACAGGAATAGAGACCCAGTACTTC.